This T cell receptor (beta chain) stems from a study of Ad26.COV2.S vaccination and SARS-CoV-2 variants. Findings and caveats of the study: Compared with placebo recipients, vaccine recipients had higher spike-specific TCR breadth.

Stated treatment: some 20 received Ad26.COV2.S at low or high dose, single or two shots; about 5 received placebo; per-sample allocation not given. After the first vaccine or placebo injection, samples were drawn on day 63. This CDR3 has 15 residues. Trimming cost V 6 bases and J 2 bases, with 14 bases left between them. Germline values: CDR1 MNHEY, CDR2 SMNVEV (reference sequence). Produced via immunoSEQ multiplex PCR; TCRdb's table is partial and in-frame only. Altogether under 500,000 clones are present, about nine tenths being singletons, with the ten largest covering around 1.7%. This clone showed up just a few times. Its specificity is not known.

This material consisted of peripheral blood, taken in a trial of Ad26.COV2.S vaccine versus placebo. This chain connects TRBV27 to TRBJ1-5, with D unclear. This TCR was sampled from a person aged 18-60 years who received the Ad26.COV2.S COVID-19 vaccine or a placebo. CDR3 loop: CASRVEGLGNQPQHF. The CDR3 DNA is TGTGCCAGCAGAGTAGAGGGCCTTGGCAATCAGCCCCAGCATTTT.